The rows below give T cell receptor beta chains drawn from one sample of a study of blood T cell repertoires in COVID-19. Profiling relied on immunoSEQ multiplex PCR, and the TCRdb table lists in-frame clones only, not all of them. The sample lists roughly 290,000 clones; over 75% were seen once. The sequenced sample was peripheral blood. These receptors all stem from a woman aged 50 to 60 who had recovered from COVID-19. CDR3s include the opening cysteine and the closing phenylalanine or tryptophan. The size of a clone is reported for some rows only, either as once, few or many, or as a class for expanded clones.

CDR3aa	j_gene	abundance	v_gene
CSAPVVETQYF	TRBJ2-5	.	TRBV20-1
CASSLNRESGYTF	TRBJ1-2	.	TRBV12-3/TRBV12-4
CASSLEQGGSGANVLTF	TRBJ2-6	.	TRBV5-1
CASSLARRRTLNTEAFF	TRBJ1-1	.	TRBV5-1
CASSPRRENGYTF	TRBJ1-2	.	TRBV6-2/TRBV6-3
CASSDTGGRYNSPLHF	TRBJ1-6	.	TRBV28
CASSLEGLPNTEAFF	TRBJ1-1	.	TRBV5-5
CASSPQGIYGYTF	TRBJ1-2	.	TRBV5-4
CATSSGRDRSYEQYF	TRBJ2-7	once	TRBV15
CASSTPRYLAHTEAFF	TRBJ1-1	.	TRBV28
CASTERTGVDNQPQHF	TRBJ1-5	once	TRBV19
CSVEGTGGSGTEAFF	TRBJ1-1	.	TRBV29-1
CASTTGPYQETQYF	TRBJ2-5	.	TRBV28
CAWGRGPYNEQFF	TRBJ2-1	once	TRBV30
CASSQDFGSGELFF	TRBJ2-2	.	TRBV4-3
CASSQAPTSSAEQFF	TRBJ2-1	.	TRBV4-3
CASSLARREFSNEQFF	TRBJ2-1	.	TRBV11-2
CASSPPRRGEQYF	TRBJ2-7	.	TRBV18
CASSSAGQGTYGYTF	TRBJ1-2	.	TRBV28
CASSPGGSYNEQFF	TRBJ2-1	once	TRBV3-1/TRBV3-2